This T cell receptor (beta chain) came from a study of shared clonotypes between healthy human individuals. This CDR3 contains 11 residues. CDR1 is LGHNA and CDR2 is YSLEER in the germline V gene. The V end lost 5 bases, the J end lost 7 bases, and 9 bases lay between the germline ends. The table came from immunoSEQ multiplex PCR; TCRdb's copy has only in-frame clones and leaves some out. The repertoire includes 1.5 million to 2.5 million clones, about 95% of them detected once, and 1.2% sits in the top ten. Naive CD8 cells lacked CD45RO, underwent positive selection for CCR7 and left out terminally differentiated effector memory CD45RA+ cells.

The chain employs TRBV4-3 and TRBJ2-7; no reliable D call. The receptor was derived from a man aged 18 to 30 in good health. Sample: naive CD8+ T cells sorted from blood. The CDR3 DNA sequence: TGCGCCAGCAGCTTTCTGGGGGAGCAGTACTTC. This codes for CASSFLGEQYF.